These T cell receptor beta chains were read from a single sample in a study of shared clonotypes between healthy human individuals. Repertoires were generated with immunoSEQ multiplex PCR, while TCRdb's copy carries only in-frame clones and drops some. The table includes approximately 2,000,000 clones, roughly 92% detected once. The sequencing input was naive CD4+ T cells from PBMCs. The receptors shown here come from a man between 18 and 35 years old in good health. Some clones in this sample may be carry-over from other donors' samples. The CDR3 runs from the conserved cysteine through the conserved F or W. D genes are given only for firm matches. Clone size is given for some rows only: seen once, a few or many times, or a class if the clone is expanded.

v_gene: TRBV18
j_gene: TRBJ1-1
d_gene: TRBD1
abundance: few
CDR3aa: CASSPDRAEAFF
CDR3nt: TGTGCCAGCTCACCAGACAGGGCTGAAGCTTTCTTT

v_gene: TRBV19
j_gene: TRBJ2-6
d_gene: NA
abundance: NA
CDR3aa: CASSPTGRAGANVLTF
CDR3nt: TGTGCCAGTAGTCCGACAGGGAGGGCTGGGGCCAACGTCCTGACTTTC

v_gene: TRBV2
j_gene: TRBJ2-5
d_gene: NA
abundance: NA
CDR3aa: CASTIPRGRRETQYF
CDR3nt: TGTGCCAGCACCATACCTCGGGGGCGGAGGGAGACCCAGTACTTC

v_gene: TRBV7-9
j_gene: TRBJ2-7
d_gene: TRBD2
abundance: NA
CDR3aa: CASSAGLAGYYEQYF
CDR3nt: TGTGCCAGCAGCGCGGGACTAGCGGGGTACTACGAGCAGTACTTC

v_gene: TRBV7-9
j_gene: TRBJ1-1
d_gene: NA
abundance: NA
CDR3aa: CASSLWAGVNTEAFF
CDR3nt: TGTGCCAGCAGCTTGTGGGCAGGGGTGAACACTGAAGCTTTCTTT

v_gene: TRBV9
j_gene: TRBJ1-5
d_gene: NA
abundance: once
CDR3aa: CASSENEGYQPQHF
CDR3nt: TGTGCCAGCAGCGAGAATGAGGGTTATCAGCCCCAGCATTTT

v_gene: TRBV9
j_gene: TRBJ2-5
d_gene: NA
abundance: NA
CDR3aa: CASSVGGVETQYF
CDR3nt: TGTGCCAGCAGCGTAGGGGGGGTGGAGACCCAGTACTTC

v_gene: TRBV28
j_gene: TRBJ1-5
d_gene: NA
abundance: NA
CDR3aa: CASSFSRYNQPQHF
CDR3nt: TGTGCCAGCAGTTTCTCAAGGTACAATCAGCCCCAGCATTTT

v_gene: TRBV20-1
j_gene: TRBJ2-3
d_gene: NA
abundance: NA
CDR3aa: CSARDLDTQYF
CDR3nt: TGCAGTGCTAGAGATCTCGATACGCAGTATTTT

v_gene: TRBV30
j_gene: TRBJ1-1
d_gene: NA
abundance: NA
CDR3aa: CAWTAGEAFF
CDR3nt: TGTGCCTGGACCGCAGGTGAAGCTTTCTTT

v_gene: TRBV9
j_gene: TRBJ2-2
d_gene: TRBD2
abundance: few
CDR3aa: CASSVAREGPGELFF
CDR3nt: TGTGCCAGCAGCGTAGCGCGGGAGGGCCCCGGGGAGCTGTTTTTT

v_gene: TRBV29-1
j_gene: TRBJ2-7
d_gene: NA
abundance: NA
CDR3aa: CSVEDPGIRNEQYF
CDR3nt: TGCAGCGTTGAAGATCCGGGCATCCGTAACGAGCAGTACTTC

v_gene: TRBV7-2
j_gene: TRBJ2-2
d_gene: TRBD1
abundance: NA
CDR3aa: CASSSRTGANTGELFF
CDR3nt: TGTGCCAGCAGCTCGCGGACAGGGGCGAACACCGGGGAGCTGTTTTTT

v_gene: TRBV5-5
j_gene: TRBJ1-4
d_gene: NA
abundance: NA
CDR3aa: CASSLFNEKLFF
CDR3nt: TGTGCCAGCAGCCTATTTAATGAAAAACTGTTTTTT

v_gene: TRBV7-2
j_gene: TRBJ1-1
d_gene: NA
abundance: NA
CDR3aa: CASSQRVGLEAFF
CDR3nt: TGTGCCAGCAGCCAGAGGGTCGGCCTTGAAGCTTTCTTT

v_gene: TRBV10-3
j_gene: TRBJ1-3
d_gene: NA
abundance: NA
CDR3aa: CAISPTGNSGNTIYF
CDR3nt: TGTGCCATCAGTCCAACAGGGAACTCTGGAAACACCATATATTTT

v_gene: TRBV11-2
j_gene: TRBJ2-1
d_gene: NA
abundance: NA
CDR3aa: CASPGGSGSGPYNEQFF
CDR3nt: TGTGCCAGCCCCGGGGGCTCGGGGAGCGGGCCCTACAATGAGCAGTTCTTC

v_gene: TRBV5-4
j_gene: TRBJ2-7
d_gene: NA
abundance: NA
CDR3aa: CASSREVRSYEQYF
CDR3nt: TGTGCCAGCAGTAGGGAGGTTCGCTCCTACGAGCAGTACTTC

v_gene: TRBV15
j_gene: TRBJ2-1
d_gene: NA
abundance: NA
CDR3aa: CATVRGDVSYNEQFF
CDR3nt: TGTGCCACCGTGCGTGGGGATGTCTCCTACAATGAGCAGTTCTTC

v_gene: TRBV28
j_gene: TRBJ1-5
d_gene: NA
abundance: NA
CDR3aa: CASRGGGLGDQPQHF
CDR3nt: TGTGCCAGCAGAGGGGGAGGGTTAGGGGATCAGCCCCAGCATTTT

v_gene: TRBV10-1
j_gene: TRBJ2-7
d_gene: TRBD2
abundance: NA
CDR3aa: CAPADRFSGSSYEQYF
CDR3nt: TGCGCCCCTGCGGACAGGTTTAGCGGGAGCTCCTACGAGCAGTACTTC

v_gene: TRBV6-5
j_gene: TRBJ2-7
d_gene: NA
abundance: NA
CDR3aa: CASSYGGNSYEQYF
CDR3nt: TGTGCCAGCAGTTACGGCGGAAACTCCTACGAGCAGTACTTC

v_gene: TRBV25-1
j_gene: TRBJ2-2
d_gene: TRBD1
abundance: NA
CDR3aa: CASSETGPNTGELFF
CDR3nt: TGTGCCAGCAGTGAGACAGGGCCGAACACCGGGGAGCTGTTTTTT

v_gene: TRBV6-1
j_gene: TRBJ2-4
d_gene: NA
abundance: NA
CDR3aa: CASSEAFLAKNIQYF
CDR3nt: TGTGCCAGCAGTGAAGCATTCCTAGCCAAAAACATTCAGTACTTC

v_gene: TRBV7-9
j_gene: TRBJ2-3
d_gene: NA
abundance: NA
CDR3aa: CASSLVGLATPGQYF
CDR3nt: TGTGCCAGCAGCTTAGTCGGGCTAGCGACACCTGGGCAGTATTTT

v_gene: TRBV4-3
j_gene: TRBJ2-5
d_gene: NA
abundance: NA
CDR3aa: CASSQGGASTQETQYF
CDR3nt: TGCGCCAGCAGCCAAGGTGGGGCCAGTACCCAGGAGACCCAGTACTTC

v_gene: TRBV18
j_gene: TRBJ1-5
d_gene: NA
abundance: NA
CDR3aa: CASSRRQTNNQPQHF
CDR3nt: TGTGCCAGCTCACGCCGCCAGACCAATAATCAGCCCCAGCATTTT

v_gene: TRBV15
j_gene: TRBJ2-7
d_gene: NA
abundance: NA
CDR3aa: CATSSNYEQYF
CDR3nt: TGTGCCACCAGCAGCAATTACGAGCAGTACTTC

v_gene: TRBV5-1
j_gene: TRBJ1-2
d_gene: NA
abundance: NA
CDR3aa: CASSRGFPNRDKDGYTF
CDR3nt: TGCGCCAGCAGCCGGGGTTTTCCTAATCGGGACAAGGATGGCTACACCTTC

v_gene: TRBV6-1
j_gene: TRBJ2-7
d_gene: NA
abundance: NA
CDR3aa: CASSEARGQAYEQYF
CDR3nt: TGTGCCAGCAGTGAAGCTCGGGGCCAAGCCTACGAGCAGTACTTC

v_gene: TRBV10-3
j_gene: TRBJ2-7
d_gene: NA
abundance: NA
CDR3aa: CAISESRNLNYEQYF
CDR3nt: TGTGCCATCAGTGAGTCACGAAACCTGAACTACGAGCAGTACTTC

v_gene: TRBV28
j_gene: TRBJ2-7
d_gene: NA
abundance: NA
CDR3aa: CATLGGQQYF
CDR3nt: TGTGCCACCCTCGGTGGACAGCAGTACTTC

v_gene: TRBV2
j_gene: TRBJ2-7
d_gene: NA
abundance: NA
CDR3aa: CASSESGRHYEQYF
CDR3nt: TGTGCCAGCAGTGAATCGGGCCGTCACTACGAGCAGTACTTC

v_gene: TRBV28
j_gene: TRBJ1-1
d_gene: NA
abundance: once
CDR3aa: CASSFTTQGLGEAFF
CDR3nt: TGTGCCAGCAGTTTCACTACTCAGGGCTTGGGAGAAGCTTTCTTT

v_gene: TRBV5-6
j_gene: TRBJ2-7
d_gene: NA
abundance: NA
CDR3aa: CASSPGALREQYF
CDR3nt: TGTGCCAGCAGTCCGGGAGCTCTCCGCGAGCAGTACTTC

v_gene: TRBV7-3
j_gene: TRBJ2-3
d_gene: NA
abundance: NA
CDR3aa: CASSLDLYTQYF
CDR3nt: TGTGCCAGCAGCTTAGACCTGTACACGCAGTATTTT

v_gene: TRBV11-2
j_gene: TRBJ2-7
d_gene: NA
abundance: once
CDR3aa: CASRIIGSGYEQYF
CDR3nt: TGTGCCAGCAGGATAATCGGGAGCGGCTACGAGCAGTACTTC

v_gene: TRBV28
j_gene: TRBJ2-3
d_gene: NA
abundance: NA
CDR3aa: CASSLPGHRRTDTQYF
CDR3nt: TGTGCCAGCAGTTTACCCGGGCACCGACGCACAGATACGCAGTATTTT

v_gene: TRBV6-6
j_gene: TRBJ2-7
d_gene: TRBD1
abundance: NA
CDR3aa: CASSYRTGGALYF
CDR3nt: TGTGCCAGCAGTTACCGGACAGGGGGAGCCCTGTACTTC

v_gene: TRBV7-3
j_gene: TRBJ2-2
d_gene: TRBD2
abundance: NA
CDR3aa: CASSRSGSGTGELFF
CDR3nt: TGTGCCAGCAGCCGCAGCGGGAGCGGCACCGGGGAGCTGTTTTTT

v_gene: TRBV5-4
j_gene: TRBJ2-2
d_gene: NA
abundance: NA
CDR3aa: CASSPSLGPGELFF
CDR3nt: TGTGCCAGCAGCCCCAGTTTGGGCCCCGGGGAGCTGTTTTTT

v_gene: TRBV7-9
j_gene: TRBJ1-4
d_gene: NA
abundance: NA
CDR3aa: CASSLAGAGEKLFF
CDR3nt: TGTGCCAGCAGCTTAGCCGGGGCGGGTGAAAAACTGTTTTTT

v_gene: TRBV18
j_gene: TRBJ2-7
d_gene: TRBD1
abundance: NA
CDR3aa: CASSPGTGGGGEQYF
CDR3nt: TGTGCCAGCTCACCCGGGACAGGGGGCGGAGGCGAGCAGTACTTC

v_gene: TRBV6-6
j_gene: TRBJ2-3
d_gene: NA
abundance: NA
CDR3aa: CASRSSTDTQYF
CDR3nt: TGTGCCAGCAGGTCTAGCACAGATACGCAGTATTTT

v_gene: TRBV9
j_gene: TRBJ2-1
d_gene: TRBD2
abundance: NA
CDR3aa: CASSQGLALSNEQFF
CDR3nt: TGTGCCAGCAGCCAGGGACTAGCCTTAAGCAATGAGCAGTTCTTC

v_gene: TRBV11-2
j_gene: TRBJ2-1
d_gene: TRBD1
abundance: NA
CDR3aa: CASSLLRRDRAYNEQFF
CDR3nt: TGTGCCAGCAGCTTACTACGGCGGGACAGGGCATACAATGAGCAGTTCTTC

v_gene: TRBV5-1
j_gene: TRBJ2-4
d_gene: TRBD1
abundance: NA
CDR3aa: CASSSTPHAGGIAKNIQYF
CDR3nt: TGCGCCAGCAGCTCTACTCCCCACGCAGGGGGTATAGCCAAAAACATTCAGTACTTC

v_gene: TRBV28
j_gene: TRBJ1-5
d_gene: NA
abundance: NA
CDR3aa: CASDEGGAGSNQPQHF
CDR3nt: TGTGCCAGCGATGAGGGAGGGGCTGGTAGCAATCAGCCCCAGCATTTT

v_gene: TRBV5-8
j_gene: TRBJ1-1
d_gene: NA
abundance: NA
CDR3aa: CASSLGRANTEAFF
CDR3nt: TGTGCCAGCAGCTTGGGCAGGGCGAACACTGAAGCTTTCTTT

v_gene: TRBV4-3
j_gene: TRBJ1-1
d_gene: NA
abundance: NA
CDR3aa: CASSHSGAAEAFF
CDR3nt: TGCGCCAGCAGCCATTCGGGGGCAGCTGAAGCTTTCTTT

v_gene: TRBV29-1
j_gene: TRBJ2-2
d_gene: TRBD1
abundance: NA
CDR3aa: CSVNRGTGELFF
CDR3nt: TGCAGCGTAAACAGGGGGACCGGGGAGCTGTTTTTT

v_gene: TRBV19
j_gene: TRBJ2-1
d_gene: NA
abundance: NA
CDR3aa: CASSRNREPPYNEQFF
CDR3nt: TGTGCCAGTAGTAGGAACAGGGAGCCCCCTTACAATGAGCAGTTCTTC

v_gene: TRBV10-3
j_gene: TRBJ2-1
d_gene: NA
abundance: NA
CDR3aa: CAIREELIPFF
CDR3nt: TGTGCCATCAGAGAGGAACTAATCCCATTCTTC

v_gene: TRBV19
j_gene: TRBJ1-2
d_gene: NA
abundance: NA
CDR3aa: CASRDGANYGYTF
CDR3nt: TGTGCCAGCCGGGACGGTGCTAACTATGGCTACACCTTC

v_gene: TRBV20-1
j_gene: TRBJ1-1
d_gene: NA
abundance: few
CDR3aa: CSASRDGEAFF
CDR3nt: TGCAGTGCTTCCCGGGACGGGGAAGCTTTCTTT